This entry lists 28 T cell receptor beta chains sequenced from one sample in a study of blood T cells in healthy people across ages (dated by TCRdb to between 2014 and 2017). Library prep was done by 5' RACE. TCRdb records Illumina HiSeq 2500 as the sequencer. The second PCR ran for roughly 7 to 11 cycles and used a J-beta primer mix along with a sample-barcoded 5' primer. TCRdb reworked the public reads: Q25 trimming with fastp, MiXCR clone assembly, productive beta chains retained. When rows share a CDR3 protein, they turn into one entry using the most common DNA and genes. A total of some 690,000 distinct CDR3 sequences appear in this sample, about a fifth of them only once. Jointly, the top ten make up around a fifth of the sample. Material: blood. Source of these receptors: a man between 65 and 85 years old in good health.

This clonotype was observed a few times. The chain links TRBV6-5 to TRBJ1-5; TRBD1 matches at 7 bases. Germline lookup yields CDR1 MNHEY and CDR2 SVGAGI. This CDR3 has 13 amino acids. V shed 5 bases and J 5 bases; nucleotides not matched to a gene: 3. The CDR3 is CASSGDRDQPQHF. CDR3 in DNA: TGTGCCAGCAGTGGCGACAGGGATCAGCCCCAGCATTTT.

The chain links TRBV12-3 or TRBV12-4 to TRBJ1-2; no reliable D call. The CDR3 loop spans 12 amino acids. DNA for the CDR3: TGTGCGGGAGACCAGAAAAGCTATGGCTACACCTTC. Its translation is CAGDQKSYGYTF.

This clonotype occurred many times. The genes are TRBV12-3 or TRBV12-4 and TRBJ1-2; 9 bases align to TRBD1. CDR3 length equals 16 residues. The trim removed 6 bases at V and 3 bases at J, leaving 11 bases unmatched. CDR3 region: CASSRMGTGRDYGYTF. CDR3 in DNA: TGTGCCAGCAGCCGGATGGGGACAGGGCGTGACTATGGCTACACCTTC.

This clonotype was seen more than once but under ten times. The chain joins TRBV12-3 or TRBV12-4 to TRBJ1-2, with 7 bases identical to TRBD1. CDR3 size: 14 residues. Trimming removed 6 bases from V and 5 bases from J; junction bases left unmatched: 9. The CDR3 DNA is TGTGCCAGCAGGCAACAGGGGCGGGGATATGGCTACACCTTC. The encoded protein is CASRQQGRGYGYTF.

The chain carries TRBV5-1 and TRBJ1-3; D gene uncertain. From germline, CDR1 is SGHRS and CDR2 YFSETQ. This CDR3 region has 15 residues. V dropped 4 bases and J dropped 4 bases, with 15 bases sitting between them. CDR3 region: CASSPKRESGNTIYF. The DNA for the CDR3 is TGCGCCAGCAGCCCGAAAAGGGAATCCGGAAACACCATATATTTT.

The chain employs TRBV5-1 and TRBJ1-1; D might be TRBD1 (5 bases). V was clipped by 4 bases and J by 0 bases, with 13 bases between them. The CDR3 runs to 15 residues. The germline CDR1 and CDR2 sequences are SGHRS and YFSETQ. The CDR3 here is CASSPGAGLNTEAFF. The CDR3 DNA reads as TGCGCCAGCAGCCCTGGGGCGGGCCTGAACACTGAAGCTTTCTTT.

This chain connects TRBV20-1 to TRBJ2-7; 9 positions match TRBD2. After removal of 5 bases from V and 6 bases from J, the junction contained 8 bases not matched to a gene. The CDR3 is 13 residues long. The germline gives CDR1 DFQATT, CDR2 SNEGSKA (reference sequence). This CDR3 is CSASLAGASEQYV. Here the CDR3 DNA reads TGCAGTGCTTCCTTAGCGGGAGCCAGCGAGCAGTACGTC.

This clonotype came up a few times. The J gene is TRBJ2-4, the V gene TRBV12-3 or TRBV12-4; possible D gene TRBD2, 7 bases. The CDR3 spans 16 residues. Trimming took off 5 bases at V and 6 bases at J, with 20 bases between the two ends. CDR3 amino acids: CASSPFGRGLANIQYF. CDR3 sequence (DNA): TGTGCCAGCAGTCCCTTTGGGCGGGGGCTCGCAAACATTCAGTACTTC.

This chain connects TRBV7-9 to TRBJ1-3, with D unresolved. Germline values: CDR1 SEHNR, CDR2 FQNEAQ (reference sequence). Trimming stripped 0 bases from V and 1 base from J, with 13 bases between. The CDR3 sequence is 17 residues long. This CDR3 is CASSLAAVKDSGNTIYF. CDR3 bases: TGTGCCAGCAGCTTAGCCGCCGTGAAAGATTCTGGAAACACCATATATTTT.

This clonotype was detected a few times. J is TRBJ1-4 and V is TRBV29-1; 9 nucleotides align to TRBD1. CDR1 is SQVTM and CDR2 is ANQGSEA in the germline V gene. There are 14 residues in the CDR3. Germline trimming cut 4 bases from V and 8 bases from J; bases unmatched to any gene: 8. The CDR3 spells CSVGATGGGEKLFF. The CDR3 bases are TGCAGCGTTGGAGCTACAGGGGGCGGCGAAAAACTGTTTTTT.

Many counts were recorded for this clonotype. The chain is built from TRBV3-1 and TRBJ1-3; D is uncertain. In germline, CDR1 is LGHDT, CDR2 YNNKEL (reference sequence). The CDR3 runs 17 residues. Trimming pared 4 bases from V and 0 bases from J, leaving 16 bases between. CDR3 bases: TGTGCCAGCAGCCCCGCACGGGTGCAGAGCTCTGGAAACACCATATATTTT. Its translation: CASSPARVQSSGNTIYF.

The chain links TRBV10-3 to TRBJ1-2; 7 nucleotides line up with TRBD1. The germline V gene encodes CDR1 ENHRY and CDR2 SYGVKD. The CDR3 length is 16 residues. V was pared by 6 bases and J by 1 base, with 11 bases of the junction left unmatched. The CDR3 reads CAIREGGGPINYGYTF. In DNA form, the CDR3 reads TGTGCCATCAGGGAAGGAGGGGGCCCCATTAACTATGGCTACACCTTC.

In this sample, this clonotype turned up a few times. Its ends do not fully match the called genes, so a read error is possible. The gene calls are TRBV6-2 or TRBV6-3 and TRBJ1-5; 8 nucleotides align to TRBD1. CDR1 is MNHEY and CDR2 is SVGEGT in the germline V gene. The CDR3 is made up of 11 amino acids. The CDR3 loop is CASSQGQGGEF. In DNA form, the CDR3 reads TGTGCCAGCAGTCAAGGACAGGGAGGAGAGTTT.

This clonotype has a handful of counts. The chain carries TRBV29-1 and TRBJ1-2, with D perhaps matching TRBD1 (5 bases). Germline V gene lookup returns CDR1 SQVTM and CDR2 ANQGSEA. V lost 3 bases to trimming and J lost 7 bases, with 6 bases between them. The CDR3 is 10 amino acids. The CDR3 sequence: CSVDRGGYTF. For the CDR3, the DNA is TGCAGCGTTGATAGGGGTGGCTACACCTTC.

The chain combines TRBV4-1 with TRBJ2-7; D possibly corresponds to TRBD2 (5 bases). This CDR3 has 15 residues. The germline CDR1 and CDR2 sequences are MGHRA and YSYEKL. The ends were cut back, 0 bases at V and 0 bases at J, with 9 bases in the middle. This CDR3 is CASSQEDLSSYEQYF. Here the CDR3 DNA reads TGCGCCAGCAGCCAAGAGGACTTGAGCTCCTACGAGCAGTACTTC.

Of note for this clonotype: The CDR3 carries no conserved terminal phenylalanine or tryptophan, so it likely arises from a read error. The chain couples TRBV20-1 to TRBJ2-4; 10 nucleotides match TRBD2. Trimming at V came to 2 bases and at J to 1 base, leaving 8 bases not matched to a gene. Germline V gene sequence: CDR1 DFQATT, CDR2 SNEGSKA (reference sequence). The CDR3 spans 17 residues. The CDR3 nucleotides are TGCAGTGCTAGATTCTTCAGCGGGGGGGCCGCCAAAAACATTCAGTACCTC. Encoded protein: CSARFFSGGAAKNIQYL.

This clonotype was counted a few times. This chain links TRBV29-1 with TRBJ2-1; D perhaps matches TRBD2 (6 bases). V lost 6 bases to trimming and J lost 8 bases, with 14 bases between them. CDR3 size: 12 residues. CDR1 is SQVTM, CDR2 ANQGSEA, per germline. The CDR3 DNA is TGCAGCGTGGGACCGGGAGTTGATGAGCAGTTCTTC. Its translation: CSVGPGVDEQFF.

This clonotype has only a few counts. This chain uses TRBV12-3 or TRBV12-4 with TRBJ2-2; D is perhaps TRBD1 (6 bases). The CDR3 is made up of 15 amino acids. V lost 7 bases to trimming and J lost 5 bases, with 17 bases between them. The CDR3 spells CASNKDSPLTGELFF. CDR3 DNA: TGTGCCAGCAACAAGGACAGTCCTCTTACCGGGGAGCTGTTTTTT.

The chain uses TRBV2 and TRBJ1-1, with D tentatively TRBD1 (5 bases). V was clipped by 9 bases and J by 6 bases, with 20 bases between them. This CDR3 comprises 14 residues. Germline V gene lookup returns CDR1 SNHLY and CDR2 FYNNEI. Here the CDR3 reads CASRDEAKRAEAFF. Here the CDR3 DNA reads TGTGCCAGTCGGGACGAAGCCAAGAGGGCTGAAGCTTTCTTT.

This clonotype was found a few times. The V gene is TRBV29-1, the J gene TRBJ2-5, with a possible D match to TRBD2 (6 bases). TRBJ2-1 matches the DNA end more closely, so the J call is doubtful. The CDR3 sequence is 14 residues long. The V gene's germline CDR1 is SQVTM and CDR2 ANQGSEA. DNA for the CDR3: TGCAGCGTTCACGGAGGGATTAGCACGGACGAGCAGTTCTTC. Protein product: CSVHGGISTDEQFF.

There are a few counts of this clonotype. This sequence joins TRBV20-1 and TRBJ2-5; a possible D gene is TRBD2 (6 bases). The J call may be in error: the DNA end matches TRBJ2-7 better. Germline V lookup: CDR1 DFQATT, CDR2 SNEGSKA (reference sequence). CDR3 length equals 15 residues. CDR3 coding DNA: TGCAGTGCTAGACGATCGTCGGGACTCCCCTACGAGCAGTACTTC. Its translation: CSARRSSGLPYEQYF.

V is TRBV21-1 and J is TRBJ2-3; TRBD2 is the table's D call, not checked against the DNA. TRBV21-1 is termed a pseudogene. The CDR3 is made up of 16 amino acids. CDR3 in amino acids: CASSNALAGEADTQYF. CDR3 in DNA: TGTGCCAGCAGCAATGCACTAGCGGGAGAGGCAGATACGCAGTATTTT.

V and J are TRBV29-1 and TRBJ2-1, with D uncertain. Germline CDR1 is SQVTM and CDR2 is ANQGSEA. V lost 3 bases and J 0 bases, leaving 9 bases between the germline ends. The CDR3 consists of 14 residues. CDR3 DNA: TGCAGCGTTGAGAGGTGGGGCTCCTACAATGAGCAGTTCTTC. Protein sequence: CSVERWGSYNEQFF.

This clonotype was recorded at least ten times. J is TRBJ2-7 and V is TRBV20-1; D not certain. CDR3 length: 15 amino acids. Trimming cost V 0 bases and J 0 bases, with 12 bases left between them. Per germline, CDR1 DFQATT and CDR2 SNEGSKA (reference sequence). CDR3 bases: TGCAGTGCTAGAGATGGAACTTCCATCTCCTACGAGCAGTACTTC. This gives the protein CSARDGTSISYEQYF.

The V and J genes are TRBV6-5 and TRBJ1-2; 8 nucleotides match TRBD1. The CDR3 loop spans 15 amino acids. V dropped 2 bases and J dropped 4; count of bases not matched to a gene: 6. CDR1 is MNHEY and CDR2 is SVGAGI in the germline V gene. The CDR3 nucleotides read TGTGCCAGCAGTTACGGAGACAGGGGTTCCTATGGCTACACCTTC. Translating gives CASSYGDRGSYGYTF.

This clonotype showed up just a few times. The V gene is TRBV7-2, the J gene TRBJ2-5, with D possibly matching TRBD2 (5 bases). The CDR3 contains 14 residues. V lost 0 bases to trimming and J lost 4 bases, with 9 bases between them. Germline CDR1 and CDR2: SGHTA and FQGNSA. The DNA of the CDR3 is TGTGCCAGCAGCTTAGCGAGGGCCCGAGAGACCCAGTACTTC. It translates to CASSLARARETQYF.

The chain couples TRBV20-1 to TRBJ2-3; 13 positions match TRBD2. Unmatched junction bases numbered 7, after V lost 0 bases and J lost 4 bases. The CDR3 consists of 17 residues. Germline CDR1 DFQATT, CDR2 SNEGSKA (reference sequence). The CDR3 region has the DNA TGCAGTGCTAGAGATGGGGGACTAGCGGGAAGAGCAGATACGCAGTATTTT. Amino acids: CSARDGGLAGRADTQYF.

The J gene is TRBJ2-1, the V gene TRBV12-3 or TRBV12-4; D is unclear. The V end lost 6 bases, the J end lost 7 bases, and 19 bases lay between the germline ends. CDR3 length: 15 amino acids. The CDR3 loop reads CASSFFYVGGNEQFF. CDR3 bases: TGTGCCAGCAGCTTTTTCTACGTGGGCGGAAATGAGCAGTTCTTC.